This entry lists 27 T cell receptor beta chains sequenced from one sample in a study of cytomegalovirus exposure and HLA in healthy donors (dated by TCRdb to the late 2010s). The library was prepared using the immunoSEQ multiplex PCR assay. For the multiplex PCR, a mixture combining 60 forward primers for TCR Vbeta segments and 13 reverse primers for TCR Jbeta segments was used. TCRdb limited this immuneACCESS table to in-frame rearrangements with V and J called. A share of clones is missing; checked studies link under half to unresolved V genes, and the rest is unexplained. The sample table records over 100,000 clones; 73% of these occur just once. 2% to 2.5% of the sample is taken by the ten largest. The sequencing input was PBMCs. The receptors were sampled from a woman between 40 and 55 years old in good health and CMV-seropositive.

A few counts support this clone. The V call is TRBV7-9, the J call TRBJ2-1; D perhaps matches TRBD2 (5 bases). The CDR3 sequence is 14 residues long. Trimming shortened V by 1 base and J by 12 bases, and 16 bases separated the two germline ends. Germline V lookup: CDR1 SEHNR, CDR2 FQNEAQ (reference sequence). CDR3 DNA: TGTGCCAGCAGCTTAGGAATCGAGGGAGTCGGGCAGTTCTTC. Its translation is CASSLGIEGVGQFF. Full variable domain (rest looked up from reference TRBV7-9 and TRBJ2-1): DTGVSQNPRHKITKRGQNVTFRCDPISEHNRLYWYRQTLGQGPEFLTYFQNEAQLEKSRLLSDRFSAERPKGSFSTLEIQRTEQGDSAMYLCASSLGIEGVGQFFGPGTRLTVL.

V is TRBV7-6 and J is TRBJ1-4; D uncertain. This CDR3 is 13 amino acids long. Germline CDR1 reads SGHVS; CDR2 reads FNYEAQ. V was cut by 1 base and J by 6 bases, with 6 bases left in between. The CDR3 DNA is TGTGCCAGCAGCTTAGAACAGCATGAAAAACTGTTTTTT. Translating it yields CASSLEQHEKLFF. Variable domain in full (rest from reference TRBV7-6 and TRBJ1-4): GAGVSQSPRYKVTKRGQDVALRCDPISGHVSLYWYRQALGQGPEFLTYFNYEAQQDKSGLPNDRFSAERPEGSISTLTIQRTEQRDSAMYRCASSLEQHEKLFFGSGTQLSVL.

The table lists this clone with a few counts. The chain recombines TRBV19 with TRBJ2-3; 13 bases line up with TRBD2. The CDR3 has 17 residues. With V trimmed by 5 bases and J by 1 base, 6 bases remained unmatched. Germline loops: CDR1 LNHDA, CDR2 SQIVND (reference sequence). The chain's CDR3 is CASSSRTSGSGTDTQYF. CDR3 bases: TGTGCCAGTAGTTCTCGGACTAGCGGGAGTGGCACAGATACGCAGTATTTT.

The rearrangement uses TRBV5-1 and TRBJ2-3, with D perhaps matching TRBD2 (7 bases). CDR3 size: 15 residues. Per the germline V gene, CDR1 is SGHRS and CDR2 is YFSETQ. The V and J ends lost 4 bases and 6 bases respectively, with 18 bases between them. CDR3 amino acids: CASSRDRGGRDTQYF. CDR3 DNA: TGCGCCAGCAGCCGAGATAGGGGGGGTCGGGATACGCAGTATTTT.

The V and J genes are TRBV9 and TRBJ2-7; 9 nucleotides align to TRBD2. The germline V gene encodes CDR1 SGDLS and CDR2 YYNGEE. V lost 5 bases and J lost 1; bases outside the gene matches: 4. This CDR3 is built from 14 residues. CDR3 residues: CASSRAGGSYEQYF. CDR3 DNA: TGTGCCAGCAGTAGAGCGGGAGGTTCCTACGAGCAGTACTTC.

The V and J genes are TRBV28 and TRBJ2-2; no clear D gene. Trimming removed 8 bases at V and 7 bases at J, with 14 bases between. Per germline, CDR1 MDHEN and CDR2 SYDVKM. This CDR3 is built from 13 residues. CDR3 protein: CASCRLLVGELFF. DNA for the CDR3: TGTGCCAGCTGCCGGTTGTTGGTCGGGGAGCTGTTTTTT. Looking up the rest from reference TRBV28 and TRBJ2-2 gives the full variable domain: DVKVTQSSRYLVKRTGEKVFLECVQDMDHENMFWYRQDPGLGLRLIYFSYDVKMKEKGDIPEGYSVSREKKERFSLILESASTNQTSMYLCASCRLLVGELFFGEGSRLTVL.

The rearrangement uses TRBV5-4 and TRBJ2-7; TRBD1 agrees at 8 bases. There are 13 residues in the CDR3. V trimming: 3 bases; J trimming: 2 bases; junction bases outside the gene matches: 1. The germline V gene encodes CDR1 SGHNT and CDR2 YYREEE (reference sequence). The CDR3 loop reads CASSSDRAYEQYF. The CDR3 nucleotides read TGTGCCAGCAGCTCGGACAGGGCCTACGAGCAGTACTTC.

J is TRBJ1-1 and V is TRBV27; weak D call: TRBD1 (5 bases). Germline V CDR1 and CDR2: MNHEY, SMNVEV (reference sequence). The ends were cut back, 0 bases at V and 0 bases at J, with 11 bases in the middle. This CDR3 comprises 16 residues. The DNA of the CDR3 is TGTGCCAGCAGTTTATCATCTTCAGGGATGAACACTGAAGCTTTCTTT. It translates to CASSLSSSGMNTEAFF.

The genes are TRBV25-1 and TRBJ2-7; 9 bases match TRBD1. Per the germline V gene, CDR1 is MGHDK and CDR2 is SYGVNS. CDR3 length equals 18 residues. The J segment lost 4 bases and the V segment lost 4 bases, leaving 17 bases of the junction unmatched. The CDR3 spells CASSGSPPGQGQSYEQYF. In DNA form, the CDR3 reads TGTGCCAGCAGTGGCTCCCCTCCGGGACAGGGCCAATCTTACGAGCAGTACTTC.

The CDR3 reads CASLSGGEPYNEQFF. In DNA form, the CDR3 reads TGTGCCAGCTTAAGCGGGGGGGAGCCCTACAATGAGCAGTTCTTC. This chain joins TRBV28 and TRBJ2-1; TRBD2 matches at 10 bases. The V gene end was trimmed by 8 bases and the J gene end by 2 bases; junction bases not matched to a gene: 6. Germline CDR1 is MDHEN and CDR2 is SYDVKM. The CDR3 is 15 amino acids. The complete variable domain, with remaining parts taken from reference TRBV28 and TRBJ2-1, reads DVKVTQSSRYLVKRTGEKVFLECVQDMDHENMFWYRQDPGLGLRLIYFSYDVKMKEKGDIPEGYSVSREKKERFSLILESASTNQTSMYLCASLSGGEPYNEQFFGPGTRLTVL.

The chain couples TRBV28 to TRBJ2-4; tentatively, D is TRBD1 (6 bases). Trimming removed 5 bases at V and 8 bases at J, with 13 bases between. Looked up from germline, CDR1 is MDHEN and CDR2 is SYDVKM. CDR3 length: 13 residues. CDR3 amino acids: CASSDSGVDIQYF. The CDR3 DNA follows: TGTGCCAGCAGTGATTCAGGGGTGGACATTCAGTACTTC.

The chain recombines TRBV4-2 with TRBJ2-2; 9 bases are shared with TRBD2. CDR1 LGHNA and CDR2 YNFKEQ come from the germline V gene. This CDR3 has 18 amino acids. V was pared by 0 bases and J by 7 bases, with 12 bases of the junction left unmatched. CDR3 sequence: CASSQDVGAGGRNGELFF. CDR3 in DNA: TGTGCCAGCAGCCAAGATGTGGGCGCGGGGGGGCGGAACGGGGAGCTGTTTTTT.

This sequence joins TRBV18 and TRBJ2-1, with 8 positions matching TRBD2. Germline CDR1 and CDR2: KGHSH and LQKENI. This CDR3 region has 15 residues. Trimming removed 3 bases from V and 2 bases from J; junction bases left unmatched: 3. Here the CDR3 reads CASSPGLVTYNEQFF. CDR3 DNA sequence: TGTGCCAGCTCACCGGGACTAGTCACCTACAATGAGCAGTTCTTC.

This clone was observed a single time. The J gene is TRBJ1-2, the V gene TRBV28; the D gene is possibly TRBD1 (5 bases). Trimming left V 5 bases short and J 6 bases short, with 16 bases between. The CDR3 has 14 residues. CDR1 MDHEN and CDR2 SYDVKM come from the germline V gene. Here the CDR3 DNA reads TGTGCCAGCAGTCCCTCGGGGGGGACTCATGGCTACACCTTC. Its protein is CASSPSGGTHGYTF.

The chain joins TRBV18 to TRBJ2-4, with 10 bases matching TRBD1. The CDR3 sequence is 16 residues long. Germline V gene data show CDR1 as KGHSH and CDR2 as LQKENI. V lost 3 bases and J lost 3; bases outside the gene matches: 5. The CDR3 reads CASSPTGGDGKNIQYF. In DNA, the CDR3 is TGTGCCAGCTCACCGACAGGGGGCGATGGCAAAAACATTCAGTACTTC.

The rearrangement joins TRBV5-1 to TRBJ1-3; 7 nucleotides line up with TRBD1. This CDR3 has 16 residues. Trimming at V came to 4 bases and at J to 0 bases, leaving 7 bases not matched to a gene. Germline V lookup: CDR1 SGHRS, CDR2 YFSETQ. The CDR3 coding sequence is TGCGCCAGCAGCAACGGACAGGCGAGCTCTGGAAACACCATATATTTT. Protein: CASSNGQASSGNTIYF.

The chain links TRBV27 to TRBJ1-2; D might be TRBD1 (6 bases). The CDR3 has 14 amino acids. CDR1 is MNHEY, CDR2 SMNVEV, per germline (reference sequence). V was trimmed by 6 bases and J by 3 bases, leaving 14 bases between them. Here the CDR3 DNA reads TGTGCCAGCAGGGGGGCAGCTGGGCACTATGGCTACACCTTC. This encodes CASRGAAGHYGYTF.

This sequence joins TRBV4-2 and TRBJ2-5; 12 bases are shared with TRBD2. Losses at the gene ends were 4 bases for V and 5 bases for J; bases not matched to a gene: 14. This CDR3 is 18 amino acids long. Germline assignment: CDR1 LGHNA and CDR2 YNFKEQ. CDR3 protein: CASSLKVPSGGAGETQYF. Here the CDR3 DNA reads TGTGCCAGCAGCCTAAAGGTCCCTAGCGGGGGGGCCGGGGAGACCCAGTACTTC.

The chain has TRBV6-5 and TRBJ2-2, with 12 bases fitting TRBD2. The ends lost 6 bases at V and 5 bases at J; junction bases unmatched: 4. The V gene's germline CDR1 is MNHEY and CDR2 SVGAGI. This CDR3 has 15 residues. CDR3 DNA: TGTGCCAGCAGCGGACTAGCGGGGATAACCGGGGAGCTGTTTTTT. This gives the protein CASSGLAGITGELFF.

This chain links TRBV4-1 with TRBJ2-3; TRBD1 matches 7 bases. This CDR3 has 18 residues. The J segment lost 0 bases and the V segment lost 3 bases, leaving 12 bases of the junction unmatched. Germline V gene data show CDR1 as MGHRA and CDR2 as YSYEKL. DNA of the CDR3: TGCGCCAGCAGCCACCGAATTAGGGGGCTCGGCAGCACAGATACGCAGTATTTT. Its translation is CASSHRIRGLGSTDTQYF.

CDR3 bases: TGTGCCAGCAGTTTCGGCGCAGGGAACTATGGCTACACCTTC. Protein product: CASSFGAGNYGYTF. The V call is TRBV28, the J call TRBJ1-2, with TRBD1 as a possible D gene (5 bases). V was cut by 3 bases and J by 2 bases, with 10 bases left in between. From germline, CDR1 is MDHEN and CDR2 SYDVKM. The CDR3 sequence is 14 residues long.

The DNA for the CDR3 is TGTGCCAGCAGCTTGGGACTAGTAACTCCAGGGCAGTACTTC. This sequence encodes CASSLGLVTPGQYF. The V and J genes are TRBV11-2 and TRBJ2-7; TRBD2 aligns across 8 bases. Per germline, CDR1 SGHAT and CDR2 FQNNGV. The CDR3 extends over 14 amino acids. Trimming removed 3 bases from V and 9 bases from J; junction bases left unmatched: 10.

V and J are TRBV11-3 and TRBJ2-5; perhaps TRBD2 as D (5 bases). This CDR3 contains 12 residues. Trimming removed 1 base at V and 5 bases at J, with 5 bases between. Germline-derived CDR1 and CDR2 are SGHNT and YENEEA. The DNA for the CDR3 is TGTGCCAGCAGCTTAGGGGAGGAGACCCAGTACTTC. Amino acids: CASSLGEETQYF.

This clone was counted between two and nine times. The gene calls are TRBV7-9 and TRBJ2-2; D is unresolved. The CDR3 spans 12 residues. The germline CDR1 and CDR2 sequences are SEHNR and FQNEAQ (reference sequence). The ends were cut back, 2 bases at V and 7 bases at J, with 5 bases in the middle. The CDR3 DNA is TGTGCCAGCAGCTTACCGGGCGGGGAGCTGTTTTTT. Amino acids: CASSLPGGELFF.

The CDR3 loop reads CALGGGAGNEKLFF. CDR3 DNA: TGTGCCTTGGGGGGAGGAGCGGGGAATGAAAAACTGTTTTTT. The chain combines TRBV28 with TRBJ1-4; D is possibly TRBD1 (5 bases). V was cut by 11 bases and J by 5 bases, with 18 bases left in between. Germline V gene data show CDR1 as MDHEN and CDR2 as SYDVKM. The CDR3 extends over 14 amino acids.

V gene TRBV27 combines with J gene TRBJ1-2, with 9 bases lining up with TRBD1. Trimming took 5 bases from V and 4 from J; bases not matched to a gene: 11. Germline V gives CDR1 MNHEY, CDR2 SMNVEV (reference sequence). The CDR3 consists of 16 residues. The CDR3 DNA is TGTGCCAGCAGTCCTCTCCGGGACAGGGAATCCTATGGCTACACCTTC. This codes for CASSPLRDRESYGYTF.

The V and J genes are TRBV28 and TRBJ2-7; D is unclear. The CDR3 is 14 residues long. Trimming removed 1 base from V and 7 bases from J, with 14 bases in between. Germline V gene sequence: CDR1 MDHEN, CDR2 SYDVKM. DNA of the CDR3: TGTGCCAGCAGTTTATCGGTTCTTGTGAGGGAGCAGTACTTC. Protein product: CASSLSVLVREQYF. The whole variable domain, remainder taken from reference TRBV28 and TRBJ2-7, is DVKVTQSSRYLVKRTGEKVFLECVQDMDHENMFWYRQDPGLGLRLIYFSYDVKMKEKGDIPEGYSVSREKKERFSLILESASTNQTSMYLCASSLSVLVREQYFGPGTRLTVT.